The 2 T cell receptor beta chains below were found in one sample sequenced in a study of T cell responses to AZD1222 COVID-19 vaccine. Libraries were prepared by immunoSEQ multiplex PCR; TCRdb keeps only in-frame clonotypes and omits some of them. The profile shows approximately 150,000 clones, about 91% of them singletons. Source: peripheral blood, taken on day 0 of MenACWY control vaccination. The source of these receptors is an adult in good health.

This chain joins TRBV6-5 and TRBJ1-1, with a possible D match to TRBD1 (5 bases). The V gene lost 10 bases and the J gene lost 3 bases, with 18 bases spanning the gap. This CDR3 has 14 amino acids. Germline V gene lookup returns CDR1 MNHEY and CDR2 SVGAGI. The CDR3 DNA reads as TGTGCCACCTTGTACGGGGGAGGACACACTGAAGCTTTCTTT. It codes for CATLYGGGHTEAFF.

The chain has TRBV28 and TRBJ1-2; D remains unclear. Trimming removed 2 bases from V and 0 bases from J, with 4 bases in between. Germline-derived CDR1 and CDR2 are MDHEN and SYDVKM. The CDR3 runs 13 residues. CDR3 region: CASSLDPNYGYTF. Written as DNA, the CDR3 is TGTGCCAGCAGTTTAGACCCTAACTATGGCTACACCTTC.